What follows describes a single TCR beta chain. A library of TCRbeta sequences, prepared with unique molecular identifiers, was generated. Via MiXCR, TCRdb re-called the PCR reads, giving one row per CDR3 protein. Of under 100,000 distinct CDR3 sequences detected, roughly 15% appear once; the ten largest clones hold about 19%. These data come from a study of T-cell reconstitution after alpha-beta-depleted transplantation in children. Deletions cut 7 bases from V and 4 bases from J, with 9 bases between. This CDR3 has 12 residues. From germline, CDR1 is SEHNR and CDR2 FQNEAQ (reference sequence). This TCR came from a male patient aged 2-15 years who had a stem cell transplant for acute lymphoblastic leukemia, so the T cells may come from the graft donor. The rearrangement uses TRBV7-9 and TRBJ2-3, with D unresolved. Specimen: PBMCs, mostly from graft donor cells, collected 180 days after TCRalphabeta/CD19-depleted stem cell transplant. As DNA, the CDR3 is TGTGCCAGCATGGGCTATGCAGATACGCAGTATTTT. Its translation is CASMGYADTQYF.